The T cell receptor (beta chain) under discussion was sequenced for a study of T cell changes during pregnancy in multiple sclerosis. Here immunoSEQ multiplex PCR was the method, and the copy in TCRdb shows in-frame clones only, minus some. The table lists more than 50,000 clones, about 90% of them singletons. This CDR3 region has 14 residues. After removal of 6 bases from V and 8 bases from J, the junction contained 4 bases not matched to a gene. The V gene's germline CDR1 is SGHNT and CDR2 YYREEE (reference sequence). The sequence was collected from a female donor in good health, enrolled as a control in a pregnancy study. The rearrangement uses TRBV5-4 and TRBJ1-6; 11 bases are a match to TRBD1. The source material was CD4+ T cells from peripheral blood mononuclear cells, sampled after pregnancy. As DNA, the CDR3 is TGTGCCAGCACAAAGGGACAGGGGGATTCACCCCTCCACTTT. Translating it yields CASTKGQGDSPLHF.